The clone carrying this TCR beta chain turned up a few times. Germline CDR1 is SQVTM and CDR2 is ANQGSEA. The germline V and J ends were trimmed by 2 bases and 6 bases, with 18 bases remaining between them. The length of the CDR3 is 15 residues. The data derive from a study of cytomegalovirus exposure and HLA in healthy donors. On the study more broadly: Sequencing of 150 million to 200 million T cells in an earlier analysis found around 100 million unique TCR beta sequences.

PCR employed 60 Vbeta and 13 Jbeta primers. The assay was immunoSEQ multiplex PCR, and TCRdb's table has in-frame clones only and misses some. The sample includes 110,000 to 150,000 clones, approximately 79% seen only once; the top ten take around 4.1%. The clonotype comes from a man aged 18-30 years in good health and CMV-seropositive. The chain joins TRBV29-1 to TRBJ2-3; possibly TRBD2 for D (7 bases). Specimen: PBMCs. The CDR3 bases are TGCAGCGTTGAAAGGGGGGTAGCGGGTGGGGATACGCAGTATTTT. It specifies CSVERGVAGGDTQYF.